The 11 T cell receptor beta chains reported below all come from one sample, sequenced in a study of CD8 T cells in ankylosing spondylitis. The study's findings and limits: In ankylosing spondylitis blood, a motif of several highly homologous TCR beta variants appeared characteristic.

These TCRs are of unknown antigen specificity. Via MiXCR, TCRdb re-called the 5' RACE reads, giving one row per CDR3 protein. The table shows 400,000 or so distinct CDR3 sequences, with 25% to 30% occurring only once. The sequencing sample was made of blood, either unsorted or a sorted T cell fraction (not recorded which). These receptors all come from a male donor with ankylosing spondylitis.

This clonotype has ten or more counts. The CDR3 bases are TGCGCCAGCAGCCAAGTGGCTTCACCCCTCCACTTT. Protein product: CASSQVASPLHF. V gene TRBV4-1 combines with J gene TRBJ1-6; D unclear. Trimming removed 1 base at V and 9 bases at J, with 4 bases between. This CDR3 is built from 12 residues. Germline loops: CDR1 MGHRA, CDR2 YSYEKL.

The gene calls are TRBV5-1 and TRBJ2-7; TRBD1 matches at 11 bases. V lost 0 bases and J lost 1; bases outside the gene matches: 3. The CDR3 runs to 16 residues. Per the germline V gene, CDR1 is SGHRS and CDR2 is YFSETQ. The CDR3 loop reads CASSLAGTGGSYEQYF. For the CDR3, the DNA is TGCGCCAGCAGCTTGGCCGGGACAGGGGGTTCCTACGAGCAGTACTTC.

The rearrangement uses TRBV5-1 and TRBJ2-1, with 10 bases aligning to TRBD1. With V trimmed by 4 bases and J by 0 bases, 4 bases remained unmatched. The CDR3 has 16 amino acids. The germline gives CDR1 SGHRS, CDR2 YFSETQ. CDR3 sequence: CASSAGQGISYNEQFF. CDR3 nucleotides: TGCGCCAGCAGCGCGGGACAGGGGATCTCCTACAATGAGCAGTTCTTC.

On this clonotype itself: The DNA is omitted, as the CDR3 cannot be located on it reliably, and the CDR3 follows TCRdb's listing. V usage is TRBV25-1 and J usage is TRBJ2-4; the table's D call, TRBD1, was not checked against the DNA. The CDR3 is made up of 14 amino acids, end residues included. Germline V lookup: CDR1 MGHDK, CDR2 SYGVNS. CDR3 in amino acids: CASSEFGPGNIQYF.

The genes are TRBV5-1 and TRBJ1-3; the match to TRBD1 covers 7 bases. The CDR3 covers 15 residues. Germline assignment: CDR1 SGHRS and CDR2 YFSETQ. J gave up 0 bases and V 4 bases, and 4 bases lay outside the gene matches. The CDR3 coding sequence is TGCGCCAGCAGCCGGGACAGCCTCTCTGGAAACACCATATATTTT. Protein product: CASSRDSLSGNTIYF.

J is TRBJ2-2 and V is TRBV7-2; 9 bases agree with TRBD2. V lost 5 bases and J lost 4; bases outside the gene matches: 8. The CDR3 has 16 amino acids. Germline-derived CDR1 and CDR2 are SGHTA and FQGNSA. Here the CDR3 DNA reads TGTGCCAGCAGCCGGGGGGGGACTAGCAGCACCGGGGAGCTGTTTTTT. It is translated as CASSRGGTSSTGELFF. Complete variable domain (other parts from reference TRBV7-2 and TRBJ2-2): GAGVSQSPSNKVTEKGKDVELRCDPISGHTALYWYRQSLGQGLEFLIYFQGNSAPDKSGLPSDRFSAERTGGSVSTLTIQRTQQEDSAVYLCASSRGGTSSTGELFFGEGSRLTVL.

This sequence joins TRBV5-1 and TRBJ1-1, with D unresolved. Germline values: CDR1 SGHRS, CDR2 YFSETQ. The CDR3 is 13 amino acids. Trimming pared 4 bases from V and 2 bases from J, leaving 9 bases between. The DNA of the CDR3 is TGCGCCAGCAGCATAACAGATAACACTGAAGCTTTCTTT. Translated: CASSITDNTEAFF.

V is TRBV20-1 and J is TRBJ2-1, with 7 bases matching TRBD2. V shed 0 bases, J shed 4 bases, and the junction held 9 bases outside the gene matches. The CDR3 runs to 16 residues. CDR1 and CDR2 (germline): DFQATT, SNEGSKA (reference sequence). The CDR3 DNA reads as TGCAGTGCTAGAGATATTGGGAGGGAGACGTACAATGAGCAGTTCTTC. Amino acid sequence: CSARDIGRETYNEQFF.

The genes are TRBV6-2 or TRBV6-3 and TRBJ2-1; 8 nucleotides align to TRBD1. Looked up from germline, CDR1 is MNHEY and CDR2 is SVGEGT. The V and J ends lost 5 bases and 3 bases, in that order; junction bases with no gene match: 9. The CDR3 spans 16 residues. CDR3 nucleotides: TGTGCCAGCAGTATCAGGACAGGGCCCCTCTACAATGAGCAGTTCTTC. Translated, it gives CASSIRTGPLYNEQFF.

The chain is built from TRBV6-2 or TRBV6-3 and TRBJ1-1; D ambiguous. Trimming shortened V by 7 bases and J by 5 bases, and 20 bases separated the two germline ends. Germline values: CDR1 MNHEY, CDR2 SVGEGT. This CDR3 contains 15 residues. The CDR3 coding sequence is TGTGCCAGCACCCCGTTAGTGGAAGAAAGGACTGAAGCTTTCTTT. Its translation is CASTPLVEERTEAFF.

This clonotype turned up a few times. CDR3 region: CASSLASNTQYF. In DNA, the CDR3 is TGTGCCAGCAGCTTAGCGTCCAATACGCAGTATTTT. This chain uses TRBV7-9 with TRBJ2-3; D is ambiguous. The germline V gene encodes CDR1 SEHNR and CDR2 FQNEAQ (reference sequence). With 0 bases removed from V and 7 bases from J, the gap between germline ends came to 5 bases. This CDR3 region has 12 residues.